In this sample, the clone carrying this T cell receptor beta chain turned up a few times. Its target is unknown. These data originate in a study of radiation and T cells in renal cell carcinoma. Study-level results: No pretreatment tumor biopsies were available for baseline clonotypes. Top tumor clonotypes rose in blood 2 weeks post-radiation, then contracted.

Time point: baseline pretreatment blood. Regarding treatment: 15 Gy SBRT to primary tumor, nephrectomy 4 weeks later. Serial blood draws occurred at baseline and 2 and 4 weeks post-SBRT. The patient's renal cell carcinoma had clear cell pathology. Assay used: immunoSEQ multiplex PCR; TCRdb lists only in-frame clones, some missing. The sample holds approximately 100,000 clones, around 88% seen once. The starting material was blood, obtained from a patient whose treatment included radiotherapy and nephrectomy. The clonotype originates from a man aged 50 to 59 with renal cell carcinoma.

The chain's CDR3 is CASSHGVGYNSPLHF. The DNA for the CDR3 is TGCGCCAGCAGCCATGGGGTAGGGTATAATTCACCCCTCCACTTT. V and J are TRBV4-1 and TRBJ1-6, with no clear D. Germline V gene lookup returns CDR1 MGHRA and CDR2 YSYEKL. This CDR3 comprises 15 residues. Trimming cost V 3 bases and J 4 bases, with 10 bases left between them.